The 31 T cell receptor beta chains listed next were all sequenced from one sample in a study of siplizumab effects on memory and regulatory T cells. Only in-frame clones appear in the TCRdb table, and some are missing; sequencing was by immunoSEQ multiplex PCR. The sample consists of 120,000 or so clones, roughly 92% of them appearing once. Input material: CD4+ T cells sorted from blood. Receptors were obtained from a human donor in good health.

V usage is TRBV30 and J usage is TRBJ1-2; TRBD1 agrees at 7 bases. Trimming took 0 bases from V and 6 from J; bases not matched to a gene: 4. The germline CDR1 and CDR2 sequences are GTSNPN and SVGIG (reference sequence). This CDR3 spans 13 amino acids. CDR3 DNA sequence: TGTGCCTGGAGTGTTCAACAGGGGCATGGCTACACCTTC. Translated: CAWSVQQGHGYTF.

The CDR3 DNA reads TGTGCCAGCAGTGACTCGACAGGGAACACCGGGGAGCTGTTTTTT. It codes for CASSDSTGNTGELFF. V gene TRBV6-4 combines with J gene TRBJ2-2, with D perhaps matching TRBD1 (6 bases). The ends were cut back, 0 bases at V and 1 base at J, with 6 bases in the middle. Germline loops: CDR1 MRHNA, CDR2 SNTAGT. This CDR3 comprises 15 residues.

V usage is TRBV7-2 and J usage is TRBJ1-1; D not resolved. V lost 2 bases, J lost 0 bases, and 13 bases lay in between. This CDR3 is built from 16 residues. Germline V lookup: CDR1 SGHTA, CDR2 FQGNSA. In nucleotides, the CDR3 is TGTGCCAGCAGCTTACTACGGATCGTATTGAACACTGAAGCTTTCTTT. Its protein product is CASSLLRIVLNTEAFF.

The V and J genes are TRBV6-5 and TRBJ1-2; tentative D call: TRBD1 (6 bases). The CDR3 covers 16 residues. The germline V and J ends were trimmed by 0 bases and 2 bases, with 13 bases remaining between them. Per the germline V gene, CDR1 is MNHEY and CDR2 is SVGAGI. In DNA form, the CDR3 reads TGTGCCAGCAGTTACTCAAACAGGGAGTTGAACTATGGCTACACCTTC. It translates to CASSYSNRELNYGYTF.

This chain's CDR3 is CASSLEGVGNTEAFF. In DNA, the CDR3 is TGTGCCAGCAGCTTGGAGGGGGTGGGAAACACTGAAGCTTTCTTT. This chain links TRBV5-4 with TRBJ1-1, with D maybe TRBD1 (6 bases). Germline assignment: CDR1 SGHNT and CDR2 YYREEE (reference sequence). CDR3 length: 15 amino acids. Trimming shortened V by 0 bases and J by 2 bases, and 11 bases separated the two germline ends.

This sequence joins TRBV11-1 and TRBJ2-3, with unresolved D. Trimming took off 6 bases at V and 2 bases at J, with 12 bases between the two ends. The CDR3 sequence is 14 residues long. The germline CDR1 and CDR2 sequences are SGHAT and FQDESV (reference sequence). Here the CDR3 DNA reads TGTGCCAGCAGTGGGGTGGCGTTCACAGATACGCAGTATTTT. Translating gives CASSGVAFTDTQYF.

The chain joins TRBV9 to TRBJ2-7; 11 bases fit TRBD2. Germline loops: CDR1 SGDLS, CDR2 YYNGEE. The CDR3 has 16 amino acids. The J segment lost 6 bases and the V segment lost 1 base, leaving 9 bases of the junction unmatched. The CDR3, as DNA: TGTGCCAGCAGCGTAAATCTGGGGACTAGCGGCGGCGAGCAGTACTTC. Its translation is CASSVNLGTSGGEQYF.

V usage is TRBV5-1 and J usage is TRBJ2-5; D could derive from TRBD1 or TRBD2 (5 bases each). The CDR3 spans 14 residues. Germline CDR1 is SGHRS and CDR2 is YFSETQ. Trimming left V 4 bases short and J 3 bases short, with 13 bases between. CDR3 nucleotides: TGCGCCAGCAGCCCCGGGGACCGCAAAGAGACCCAGTACTTC. Protein product: CASSPGDRKETQYF. Full variable domain (missing parts from reference TRBV5-1 and TRBJ2-5): KAGVTQTPRYLIKTRGQQVTLSCSPISGHRSVSWYQQTPGQGLQFLFEYFSETQRNKGNFPGRFSGRQFSNSRSEMNVSTLELGDSALYLCASSPGDRKETQYFGPGTRLLVL.

This chain uses TRBV13 with TRBJ2-7; D may be TRBD1 (6 bases). The V end lost 8 bases, the J end lost 4 bases, and 15 bases lay between the germline ends. The germline CDR1 and CDR2 sequences are PRHDT and FYEKMQ (reference sequence). This CDR3 spans 13 amino acids. The CDR3 region has the DNA TGTGCCAGCTCCCGGGACAAAGGTTACGAGCAGTACTTC. Protein sequence: CASSRDKGYEQYF.

This clone appeared a single time. V usage is TRBV2 and J usage is TRBJ1-4, with D possibly matching TRBD1 (5 bases). CDR3 length: 13 residues. The ends were cut back, 8 bases at V and 8 bases at J, with 15 bases in the middle. Per germline, CDR1 SNHLY and CDR2 FYNNEI. The CDR3 nucleotides read TGTGCCAGCCGGGACCGCGGGTTGGAAAAACTGTTTTTT. Protein: CASRDRGLEKLFF.

The CDR3, as DNA: TGTGCCAGCAGCTCCAGCGGGACCTCCTACAATGAGCAGTTCTTC. It specifies CASSSSGTSYNEQFF. The gene calls are TRBV7-9 and TRBJ2-1, with 7 bases identical to TRBD2. V dropped 4 bases and J dropped 0; count of bases not matched to a gene: 3. The CDR3 contains 15 residues. Germline V gene data show CDR1 as SEHNR and CDR2 as FQNEAQ (reference sequence).

V is TRBV7-8 and J is TRBJ2-5; the D gene could be TRBD1 or TRBD2 (5 bases each). The CDR3 has 15 residues. Germline V gives CDR1 SGHVS, CDR2 FQNEAQ. V was clipped by 10 bases and J by 5 bases, with 23 bases between them. The CDR3 region has the DNA TGTGCCATCCAGGACATTCATGCCGGCGGGGAGACCCAGTACTTC. This codes for CAIQDIHAGGETQYF.

The chain couples TRBV7-9 to TRBJ1-2; the D gene is possibly TRBD1 (5 bases). Trimming took off 3 bases at V and 8 bases at J, with 10 bases between the two ends. This CDR3 has 12 residues. Per germline, CDR1 SEHNR and CDR2 FQNEAQ (reference sequence). CDR3 in DNA: TGTGCCAGCAGCTTTAGGCAGGGAGGCTACACCTTC. This gives the protein CASSFRQGGYTF.

Concerning this clone itself: Other DNA sequences in this sample translate to the same CDR3. The V call is TRBV18, the J call TRBJ2-3, with no clear D. The CDR3 consists of 11 residues. The V gene's germline CDR1 is KGHSH and CDR2 LQKENI. Between the trimmed V and J ends, which lost 3 bases and 6 bases, there was a span of 4 bases. CDR3: CASSPWDTQYF. In nucleotides, the CDR3 is TGTGCCAGCTCACCTTGGGATACGCAGTATTTT.

This clone was seen a few times. The same CDR3 also results from other DNA sequences found in this sample. The chain carries TRBV18 and TRBJ2-5; no clear D. This CDR3 contains 11 residues. Germline-derived CDR1 and CDR2 are KGHSH and LQKENI. The germline V and J ends were trimmed by 2 bases and 3 bases, with 1 base remaining between them. CDR3 coding DNA: TGTGCCAGCTCACCAGAAGAGACCCAGTACTTC. Amino acid sequence: CASSPEETQYF.

The rearrangement joins TRBV6-1 to TRBJ1-5, with D perhaps matching TRBD1 (6 bases). CDR3 size: 14 residues. CDR1 is MNHNS, CDR2 SASEGT, per germline. The V and J ends lost 7 bases and 0 bases respectively, with 10 bases between them. The CDR3 nucleotides are TGTGCCAGCATCACAGGGTATAGCAATCAGCCCCAGCATTTT. Translation gives CASITGYSNQPQHF.

The chain uses TRBV2 and TRBJ1-1; D is perhaps TRBD1 (6 bases). CDR1 SNHLY and CDR2 FYNNEI come from the germline V gene. CDR3 length: 15 amino acids. Trimming stripped 11 bases from V and 6 bases from J, with 25 bases between. As DNA, the CDR3 is TGTGCCCGGGGGGGTAGGGGGACGATTCTTTCTGAAGCTTTCTTT. It yields the protein CARGGRGTILSEAFF.

This clone was counted a few times. The chain employs TRBV27 and TRBJ1-6; possible D gene TRBD1, 5 bases. The CDR3 is made up of 14 amino acids. Germline-derived CDR1 and CDR2 are MNHEY and SMNVEV (reference sequence). V gave up 2 bases and J gave up 6 bases, with 8 bases separating them. The CDR3, as DNA: TGTGCCAGCAGTTTAGGGGACGGTAATTCACCCCTCCACTTT. It yields the protein CASSLGDGNSPLHF.

The V and J genes are TRBV5-4 and TRBJ2-1; D is perhaps TRBD2 (6 bases). The V end was cut by 5 bases, the J end by 6 bases, with 18 bases between. The CDR3 spans 15 residues. CDR1 and CDR2 (germline): SGHNT, YYREEE (reference sequence). CDR3 amino acids: CASRLGSSPINEQFF. CDR3 in DNA: TGTGCCAGCAGGCTCGGGAGCTCCCCCATCAATGAGCAGTTCTTC.

The gene calls are TRBV27 and TRBJ1-1; D remains unclear. CDR1 is MNHEY and CDR2 is SMNVEV in the germline V gene (reference sequence). This CDR3 is 16 amino acids long. V was clipped by 3 bases and J by 1 base, with 15 bases between them. Written as DNA, the CDR3 is TGTGCCAGCAGTTTTATAAGGCCCAGCGGGAACACTGAAGCTTTCTTT. It codes for CASSFIRPSGNTEAFF.

The CDR3 is CASTGWPTNNYGYTF. The CDR3 DNA sequence: TGTGCCAGCACTGGCTGGCCGACGAATAACTATGGCTACACCTTC. The rearrangement links TRBV27 to TRBJ1-2, with D unclear. The germline CDR1 and CDR2 sequences are MNHEY and SMNVEV (reference sequence). The V end was cut by 7 bases, the J end by 1 base, with 16 bases between. CDR3 length: 15 amino acids.

The gene calls are TRBV27 and TRBJ1-1; 8 nucleotides align to TRBD1. CDR1 is MNHEY and CDR2 is SMNVEV in the germline V gene (reference sequence). V gave up 6 bases and J gave up 1 base; unmatched junction bases: 7. There are 15 residues in the CDR3. CDR3 nucleotide sequence: TGTGCCAGCAGAACTTTCAGGGGGCAGAACACTGAAGCTTTCTTT. Protein sequence: CASRTFRGQNTEAFF.

The chain combines TRBV12-5 with TRBJ1-3; D is ambiguous. This CDR3 spans 15 amino acids. Trimming removed 4 bases from V and 0 bases from J, with 10 bases in between. Germline V gene sequence: CDR1 LGHNT, CDR2 FRNRAP. The DNA of the CDR3 is TGTGCTAGTGGTTCCCTGACGGACTCTGGAAACACCATATATTTT. As protein: CASGSLTDSGNTIYF.

This chain connects TRBV2 to TRBJ1-1; D perhaps matches TRBD1 (5 bases). In germline, CDR1 is SNHLY, CDR2 FYNNEI. Deletions cut 4 bases from V and 11 bases from J, with 23 bases between. The CDR3 sequence is 15 residues long. CDR3 in amino acids: CASSVEGSRGSEAFF. As DNA, the CDR3 is TGTGCCAGCAGTGTGGAGGGCTCCCGGGGCTCAGAGGCTTTCTTT.

The V call is TRBV5-1, the J call TRBJ1-1; TRBD1 is a possible D gene (5 bases). The CDR3 contains 14 residues. Germline V gene lookup returns CDR1 SGHRS and CDR2 YFSETQ. Trimming cost V 3 bases and J 5 bases, with 14 bases left between them. The CDR3 region is CASSSRTGGTEAFF. The CDR3, as DNA: TGCGCCAGCAGCTCCCGTACCGGGGGAACTGAAGCTTTCTTT.

This clone was recorded only once. The J gene is TRBJ2-7, the V gene TRBV4-1; 9 bases are shared with TRBD2. The CDR3 has 14 amino acids. V dropped 2 bases and J dropped 2; count of bases not matched to a gene: 1. Germline assignment: CDR1 MGHRA and CDR2 YSYEKL. The CDR3 sequence is CASSQLAGTYEQYF. CDR3 DNA: TGCGCCAGCAGCCAACTAGCGGGGACCTACGAGCAGTACTTC.

The chain uses TRBV18 and TRBJ2-7; 8 bases align to TRBD2. The CDR3 has 15 residues. In germline, CDR1 is KGHSH, CDR2 LQKENI. The V gene end was trimmed by 4 bases and the J gene end by 0 bases; junction bases not matched to a gene: 5. The CDR3 nucleotides are TGTGCCAGCTCACTCTTCAGCGGGAGCTCCTACGAGCAGTACTTC. The encoded protein is CASSLFSGSSYEQYF.

The rearrangement links TRBV18 to TRBJ2-7, with 11 bases lining up with TRBD2. CDR1 and CDR2 from the germline V gene are KGHSH and LQKENI. This CDR3 has 15 amino acids. The V segment lost 1 base and the J segment 6 bases; nucleotides outside the gene matches: 5. DNA of the CDR3: TGTGCCAGCTCACCACAAATTACTAGCGGGAGCGAGCAGTACTTC. It encodes CASSPQITSGSEQYF. The full variable domain, its missing parts supplied by reference TRBV18 and TRBJ2-7, is NAGVMQNPRHLVRRRGQEARLRCSPMKGHSHVYWYRQLPEEGLKFMVYLQKENIIDESGMPKERFSAEFPKEGPSILRIQQVVRGDSAAYFCASSPQITSGSEQYFGPGTRLTVT.

V and J are TRBV18 and TRBJ1-1; D remains ambiguous. Germline V lookup: CDR1 KGHSH, CDR2 LQKENI. The length of the CDR3 is 14 residues. The ends were cut back, 0 bases at V and 2 bases at J, with 7 bases in the middle. The CDR3 sequence is CASSPPWSNTEAFF. Here the CDR3 DNA reads TGTGCCAGCTCACCACCGTGGAGCAACACTGAAGCTTTCTTT.

The chain joins TRBV7-3 to TRBJ2-5, with 9 positions matching TRBD2. V was clipped by 5 bases and J by 5 bases; unmatched bases: 15. The length of the CDR3 is 17 residues. Germline V gene lookup returns CDR1 SGHTA and CDR2 FQGTGA. This CDR3 is CASSLVPRGRAGETQYF. CDR3 in DNA: TGTGCCAGCAGCCTAGTCCCCCGCGGGAGGGCCGGGGAGACCCAGTACTTC.

The chain has TRBV14 and TRBJ2-3; 7 positions match TRBD1. The CDR3 is 14 amino acids. The V gene end was trimmed by 4 bases and the J gene end by 2 bases; junction bases not matched to a gene: 3. Germline CDR1 reads SGHDN; CDR2 reads FVKESK. This CDR3 is CASSLGQFTDTQYF. CDR3 nucleotide sequence: TGTGCCAGCAGCCTGGGACAGTTCACAGATACGCAGTATTTT.